These T cell receptor beta chains were read from a single sample in a study of cytomegalovirus exposure and HLA in healthy donors. Libraries were prepared by immunoSEQ multiplex PCR; TCRdb keeps only in-frame clonotypes and omits some of them. This sample carries around 120,000 clones, around four fifths of them seen once, and the ten largest clones take around 4.5%. Sequencing was performed on PBMCs. The receptors come from a woman aged 40 to 49 in good health and CMV-seronegative. Each CDR3 is given with its conserved first and last residue. A D gene is named only where the DNA matches it firmly.

cdr3_aa,d_call,v_call,j_call
CASSLAPGGYTF,.,TRBV5-6,TRBJ1-2
CASVAGLSSYEQYF,TRBD2,TRBV6-5,TRBJ2-7
CASSLDSNNEQFF,.,TRBV2,TRBJ2-1
CASRQLQGGSYNSPLHF,TRBD1,TRBV10-2,TRBJ1-6
CAIQRGWSTGELFF,TRBD2,TRBV5-5,TRBJ2-2
CSVGQGDQPQHF,TRBD1,TRBV29-1,TRBJ1-5
CASSSPSGSGGETQYF,TRBD2,TRBV2,TRBJ2-5
CASSLSTGPNQPQHF,.,TRBV9,TRBJ1-5
CASSRGQGNTIYF,.,TRBV5-1,TRBJ1-3
CASSGALAGTSYEQYF,TRBD2,TRBV5-4,TRBJ2-7
CASSLARGRYEQYF,TRBD1,TRBV7-2,TRBJ2-7
CAISGLAGVPYEQYF,TRBD2,TRBV10-3,TRBJ2-7
CASSFRSSYNSPLHF,.,TRBV13,TRBJ1-6